The rows below give T cell receptor beta chains drawn from one sample of a study of cytomegalovirus exposure and HLA in healthy donors. Here immunoSEQ multiplex PCR was the method, and the copy in TCRdb shows in-frame clones only, minus some. The profile covers some 180,000 clones, with roughly an eighth appearing a single time and about 8% taken by the ten largest. Sequenced input: PBMCs. Receptors were obtained from a man aged 45-65 years in good health and CMV-seropositive. The CDR3 runs from the conserved cysteine through the conserved F or W. Each record gives: J gene, clone size, D gene, V gene, CDR3 protein, CDR3 DNA. The D gene is left open where the match is weak. Clone size is stated in some rows and not others, as once, few, many or a class when expanded.

TRBJ2-7,-,-,TRBV6-1,CASGHREQYF,TGTGCCAGCGGACACAGGGAGCAGTACTTC
TRBJ1-5,-,-,TRBV18,CASSPPFFGQPQHF,TGTGCCAGCTCACCCCCCTTTTTTGGCCAGCCCCAGCATTTT
TRBJ2-1,few,TRBD1,TRBV19,CASSMLGQGAGEQFF,TGTGCCAGTAGTATGTTGGGACAGGGGGCGGGCGAGCAGTTCTTC
TRBJ1-5,few,-,TRBV19,CASSIGADYSNQPQNF,TGTGCCAGTAGTATAGGTGCGGACTATAGCAATCAGCCCCAGAATTTT
TRBJ1-1,-,TRBD1,TRBV19,CASSMETGATRKAFF,TGTGCCAGTAGTATGGAGACAGGGGCGACCCGTAAAGCTTTCTTT
TRBJ1-2,few,-,TRBV30,CAWRPGMDYGYTF,TGTGCCTGGAGGCCAGGGATGGACTATGGCTACACCTTC
TRBJ1-3,few,-,TRBV6-1,CASSEVLRNTIYF,TGTGCCAGCAGTGAAGTACTAAGAAACACCATATATTTT
TRBJ2-5,-,TRBD2,TRBV6-6,CASSSGGRQETQYF,TGTGCCAGCAGCAGCGGGGGTCGACAAGAGACCCAGTACTTC
TRBJ2-2,-,-,TRBV9,CASSVQGANTGELFF,TGTGCCAGCAGCGTACAAGGGGCGAACACCGGGGAGCTGTTTTTT
TRBJ1-4,-,TRBD1,TRBV5-6,CASSYGTGAEKLFF,TGTGCCAGCAGCTACGGGACAGGGGCTGAAAAACTGTTTTTT
TRBJ1-2,-,TRBD1,TRBV5-1,CASSLQGDGYTF,TGCGCCAGCAGCTTGCAGGGGGACGGCTACACCTTC
TRBJ1-6,-,TRBD1,TRBV30,CAWSAGAGGDSPLHF,TGTGCCTGGAGTGCGGGGGCAGGGGGCGATTCACCCCTCCACTTT
TRBJ1-5,many,-,TRBV4-3,CASSPSTRSNQPQHF,TGCGCCAGCAGCCCCTCCACTAGGAGCAATCAGCCCCAGCATTTT
TRBJ2-2,few,TRBD1,TRBV5-1,CASSSGQPGTGELFF,TGCGCCAGCAGCTCGGGACAGCCAGGGACCGGGGAGCTGTTTTTT
TRBJ2-7,-,-,TRBV7-9,CASSLAGTPKQYF,TGTGCCAGCAGCTTAGCCGGGACTCCCAAGCAGTACTTC
TRBJ1-4,few,-,TRBV6-6,CASSYAGTTDGKLFF,TGTGCCAGCAGTTACGCCGGGACAACCGATGGGAAACTGTTTTTT
TRBJ2-4,-,TRBD1,TRBV7-9,CASSIGQGGKNIQYF,TGTGCCAGCAGCATAGGACAGGGAGGCAAAAACATTCAGTACTTC
TRBJ1-4,-,-,TRBV10-1,CASSDGGVNEKLFF,TGCGCCAGCAGTGATGGAGGGGTTAATGAAAAACTGTTTTTT
TRBJ2-7,-,TRBD1,TRBV10-3,CAISGGQDYEQYF,TGTGCCATCAGTGGGGGACAGGACTACGAGCAGTACTTC
TRBJ2-3,-,TRBD1,TRBV4-3,CASSQVGQGAVDTQYF,TGCGCCAGCAGCCAAGTGGGACAGGGGGCGGTAGATACGCAGTATTTT
TRBJ2-3,-,-,TRBV7-2,CASSIQRTDTQYF,TGTGCCAGCAGCATACAGAGAACAGATACGCAGTATTTT
TRBJ2-1,-,TRBD2,TRBV29-1,CSVVGTRGARRQFF,TGCAGCGTTGTCGGGACTAGAGGGGCAAGGAGGCAGTTCTTC
TRBJ2-5,-,TRBD2,TRBV10-2,CASTTSGGRETQYF,TGCGCCAGTACGACTAGCGGGGGGAGAGAGACCCAGTACTTC
TRBJ2-6,-,-,TRBV19,CASSLLDSSGANVLTF,TGTGCCAGTAGTCTCTTGGACAGCTCTGGGGCCAACGTCCTGACTTTC
TRBJ1-6,-,-,TRBV18,CASSQFQGLDSPLHF,TGTGCCAGCTCACAATTTCAGGGGCTTGATTCACCCCTCCACTTT
TRBJ2-2,-,-,TRBV7-8,CASSQLGSTGELFF,TGTGCCAGCAGCCAACTAGGTTCAACCGGGGAGCTGTTTTTT
TRBJ2-2,few,-,TRBV6-4,CASSRGTNTGELFF,TGTGCCAGCAGTCGGGGGACGAACACCGGGGAGCTGTTTTTT
TRBJ2-3,-,TRBD2,TRBV7-9,CASGNPGLAGGGGTQYF,TGTGCCAGCGGAAACCCGGGACTAGCGGGGGGAGGGGGCACGCAGTATTTT
TRBJ1-2,few,TRBD1,TRBV6-1,CASSGGQGMYGYTF,TGTGCCAGCAGTGGGGGACAGGGGATGTATGGCTACACCTTC
TRBJ1-2,few,-,TRBV29-1,CSVRGGPGQDYGYTF,TGCAGCGTTAGAGGAGGGCCTGGTCAGGACTATGGCTACACCTTC
TRBJ1-1,-,TRBD1,TRBV28,CASRWTGVLNTEAFF,TGTGCCAGCAGATGGACAGGGGTGCTGAACACTGAAGCTTTCTTT
TRBJ2-1,few,TRBD2,TRBV28,CASSFALAGEWGEQFF,TGTGCCAGCAGTTTCGCACTAGCGGGAGAATGGGGCGAGCAGTTCTTC
TRBJ1-1,-,-,TRBV30,CASSFGTTNTEAFF,TGTGCCTCCTCTTTTGGGACAACGAACACTGAAGCTTTCTTT
TRBJ2-7,few,TRBD1,TRBV5-4,CASSPAGTGIASYEQYF,TGTGCCAGCAGCCCGGCCGGGACAGGGATTGCCTCCTACGAGCAGTACTTC
TRBJ2-3,-,-,TRBV25-1,CASMDSLGTDTQYF,TGTGCCAGCATGGACAGTCTTGGCACAGATACGCAGTATTTT
TRBJ1-5,-,TRBD1,TRBV2,CASRVDRGGNQPQHF,TGTGCCAGCAGGGTCGACAGGGGAGGCAATCAGCCCCAGCATTTT
TRBJ2-5,-,-,TRBV7-8,CASSSLAGRETQYF,TGTGCCAGCAGCTCCTTGGCGGGGAGGGAGACCCAGTACTTC
TRBJ2-5,-,TRBD1,TRBV19,CASSSRDRQETQYF,TGTGCCAGTAGTAGCCGGGACAGGCAAGAGACCCAGTACTTC
TRBJ2-3,-,TRBD2,TRBV9,CASKRLADSTDTQYF,TGTGCCAGCAAGAGGCTAGCGGATAGCACAGATACGCAGTATTTT
TRBJ2-7,-,-,TRBV5-4,CASSLGGPYEQYF,TGTGCCAGCAGCCTGGGCGGGCCCTACGAGCAGTACTTC
TRBJ2-6,-,TRBD1,TRBV27,CASKTGAGANVLTF,TGTGCCAGTAAAACAGGGGCTGGGGCCAACGTCCTGACTTTC
TRBJ1-3,-,-,TRBV6-6,CASIQSSGNTIYF,TGTGCCAGCATCCAGTCCTCTGGAAACACCATATATTTT
TRBJ2-2,few,-,TRBV4-3,CASSQLTGDGELFF,TGCGCCAGCAGCCAACTAACGGGAGACGGGGAGCTGTTTTTT
TRBJ1-4,few,-,TRBV11-2,CASSQPQTGKLFF,TGTGCCAGCAGCCAACCCCAAACAGGAAAACTGTTTTTT
TRBJ2-3,few,TRBD2,TRBV4-3,CASSQLAENTDTQYF,TGCGCCAGCAGCCAACTAGCGGAGAACACAGATACGCAGTATTTT
TRBJ1-2,few,-,TRBV4-2,CASSQVNRAEGYTF,TGTGCCAGCAGCCAAGTGAACAGGGCGGAAGGCTACACCTTC
TRBJ2-3,-,TRBD2,TRBV7-8,CASSLRLAGGPGDTQYF,TGTGCCAGCAGCTTGCGACTAGCGGGGGGGCCAGGGGATACGCAGTATTTT